A single sample gave rise to the 18 T cell receptor beta chains below, sequenced in a study of T cells in localized non-small cell lung cancer (TCRdb year 2020). Library preparation employed the immunoSEQ multiplex PCR assay. TCRdb holds this immuneACCESS table with in-frame rearrangements only. Some clones are missing; in checked studies, unresolved V genes explain under half, and the rest has no known cause. This sample gives around 94,000 clones in total; roughly 86% of them show up just once. The ten largest clones capture over 12% of the sample. Specimen: peripheral blood, collected before any cancer treatment. All receptors come from a man aged 40-75 years with stage I squamous cell lung carcinoma.

This sequence joins TRBV7-9 and TRBJ1-5, with unresolved D. CDR1 and CDR2 from the germline V gene are SEHNR and FQNEAQ (reference sequence). The ends were cut back, 5 bases at V and 3 bases at J, with 5 bases in the middle. The CDR3 spans 12 residues. CDR3 region: CASSQPNQPQHF. In DNA form, the CDR3 reads TGTGCCAGCAGCCAACCCAATCAGCCCCAGCATTTT.

The V call is TRBV27, the J call TRBJ1-1; D uncertain. CDR3 length: 13 amino acids. CDR1 is MNHEY, CDR2 SMNVEV, per germline (reference sequence). With 2 bases removed from V and 4 bases from J, the gap between germline ends came to 8 bases. CDR3 coding DNA: TGTGCCAGCAGTTTAGGAGGGTTCACTGAAGCTTTCTTT. Its translation is CASSLGGFTEAFF.

The chain is built from TRBV5-1 and TRBJ2-7; possible D gene TRBD1, 7 bases. Trimming stripped 0 bases from V and 6 bases from J, with 13 bases between. This CDR3 is built from 14 residues. The germline V gene encodes CDR1 SGHRS and CDR2 YFSETQ. CDR3: CASSLGQGGSEQYF. The CDR3 DNA sequence: TGCGCCAGCAGCTTGGGACAGGGAGGTTCCGAGCAGTACTTC.

CDR3 bases: TGTGCCAGCAGCTTGTTTCAGGGAACTGAAGCTTTCTTT. Amino acids: CASSLFQGTEAFF. The chain couples TRBV5-5 to TRBJ1-1, with D possibly matching TRBD1 (5 bases). The CDR3 runs to 13 residues. Germline V gene lookup returns CDR1 SGHKS and CDR2 YYEKEE (reference sequence). V shed 1 base and J shed 5 bases, with 9 bases lying between them.

Only one count was recorded for this clone. The gene calls are TRBV5-6 and TRBJ1-1; TRBD1 is a possible D gene (6 bases). The germline V and J ends were trimmed by 3 bases and 6 bases, with 12 bases remaining between them. This CDR3 spans 13 amino acids. Germline V gene lookup returns CDR1 SGHDT and CDR2 YYEEEE. CDR3 sequence reads: CASSYREFPEAFF. The CDR3 DNA is TGTGCCAGCAGCTACAGGGAATTCCCTGAAGCTTTCTTT.

The gene calls are TRBV5-6 and TRBJ1-5; the D is unclear. The length of the CDR3 is 15 residues. The germline CDR1 and CDR2 sequences are SGHDT and YYEEEE. The V gene lost 4 bases and the J gene lost 5 bases, with 16 bases spanning the gap. Here the CDR3 DNA reads TGTGCCAGCAGCCGCTATGGAACCACGGATCAGCCCCAGCATTTT. This translates into CASSRYGTTDQPQHF.

The chain employs TRBV10-2 and TRBJ1-1; no definite D call. This CDR3 spans 14 amino acids. Deletions cut 4 bases from V and 1 base from J, with 10 bases between. Looked up from germline, CDR1 is WSHSY and CDR2 is SAAADI. In nucleotides, the CDR3 is TGCGCCAGCAGTGTACTACAGCCGAACACTGAAGCTTTCTTT. It translates to CASSVLQPNTEAFF.

The J gene is TRBJ2-2, the V gene TRBV5-1; D might be TRBD1 (5 bases). This CDR3 comprises 14 residues. V was shortened by 5 bases and J by 4 bases, with 12 bases between the two germline ends. Germline assignment: CDR1 SGHRS and CDR2 YFSETQ. Here the CDR3 DNA reads TGCGCCAGCAGACAACCGACAGCCACCGGGGAGCTGTTTTTT. Protein: CASRQPTATGELFF.

This chain joins TRBV6-5 and TRBJ1-1; no reliable D call. With 6 bases removed from V and 2 bases from J, the gap between germline ends came to 13 bases. The CDR3 is 14 amino acids. Germline values: CDR1 MNHEY, CDR2 SVGAGI. CDR3 sequence: CASSRSRANTEAFF. The CDR3 bases are TGTGCCAGCAGCCGAAGCAGAGCAAACACTGAAGCTTTCTTT.

The gene calls are TRBV7-9 and TRBJ1-4, with TRBD1 as a possible D gene (5 bases). This CDR3 region has 15 residues. Trimming cost V 5 bases and J 3 bases, with 13 bases left between them. From germline, CDR1 is SEHNR and CDR2 FQNEAQ (reference sequence). As DNA, the CDR3 is TGTGCCAGCAGCCCGGGAGGGACGGCTAATGAAAAACTGTTTTTT. Amino acids: CASSPGGTANEKLFF.

This rearrangement joins TRBV6-1 to TRBJ1-1; no definite D call. CDR1 and CDR2 from the germline V gene are MNHNS and SASEGT. The CDR3 extends over 14 amino acids. V lost 1 base and J lost 4, with 10 bases in between. The CDR3 loop reads CASSEGGKATEAFF. CDR3 in DNA: TGTGCCAGCAGTGAAGGAGGGAAGGCCACTGAAGCTTTCTTT.

The chain recombines TRBV4-3 with TRBJ1-2; D not certain. The CDR3 sequence is 15 residues long. Germline CDR1 and CDR2: LGHNA and YSLEER. V was pared by 2 bases and J by 2 bases, with 12 bases between. As DNA, the CDR3 is TGCGCCAGCAGCCAAACGGTACCGCCAAACTATGGCTACACCTTC. This sequence encodes CASSQTVPPNYGYTF.

The V and J genes are TRBV7-7 and TRBJ2-5; D may be TRBD2 (6 bases). The CDR3 is 13 amino acids. Deletions cut 0 bases from V and 4 bases from J, with 6 bases between. CDR1 is SSHAT and CDR2 is FNYEAQ in the germline V gene (reference sequence). The CDR3 DNA is TGTGCCAGCAGCTTAGCGGGGGGAGAGACCCAGTACTTC. This translates into CASSLAGGETQYF. Full variable domain (outside the CDR3, taken from reference TRBV7-7 and TRBJ2-5): GAGVSQSPRYKVTKRGQDVTLRCDPISSHATLYWYQQALGQGPEFLTYFNYEAQPDKSGLPSDRFSAERPEGSISTLTIQRTEQRDSAMYRCASSLAGGETQYFGPGTRLLVL.

The V and J genes are TRBV18 and TRBJ1-1; the match to TRBD1 covers 7 bases. The CDR3 has 15 residues. Losses at the gene ends were 1 base for V and 1 base for J; bases not matched to a gene: 3. Germline V CDR1 and CDR2: KGHSH, LQKENI. CDR3 loop: CASSPRAGGNTEAFF. CDR3 nucleotides: TGTGCCAGCTCACCACGGGCAGGGGGGAACACTGAAGCTTTCTTT.

The chain employs TRBV7-3 and TRBJ1-1; D is perhaps TRBD1 (6 bases). Trimming shortened V by 3 bases and J by 9 bases, and 20 bases separated the two germline ends. This CDR3 is built from 15 residues. Germline V gene data show CDR1 as SGHTA and CDR2 as FQGTGA. The DNA of the CDR3 is TGTGCCAGCAGCTTGGAGGGGGGCCTTGGCCTGCAAGCTTTCTTT. Protein product: CASSLEGGLGLQAFF.

This rearrangement joins TRBV5-1 to TRBJ2-2, with 8 bases lining up with TRBD2. V was clipped by 5 bases and J by 1 base; unmatched bases: 10. CDR1 is SGHRS, CDR2 YFSETQ, per germline. This CDR3 is 17 amino acids long. The CDR3 sequence is CASRRSAGGRNTGELFF. Written as DNA, the CDR3 is TGCGCCAGCAGGAGATCGGCGGGGGGCCGGAACACCGGGGAGCTGTTTTTT.

The rearrangement joins TRBV4-1 to TRBJ1-2; D ambiguous. V lost 1 base and J lost 0, with 6 bases in between. Germline CDR1 is MGHRA and CDR2 is YSYEKL. The CDR3 spans 14 residues. The CDR3 sequence: CASSQAIANYGYTF. DNA for the CDR3: TGCGCCAGCAGCCAAGCCATAGCTAACTATGGCTACACCTTC.

The rearrangement links TRBV27 to TRBJ2-1; 13 nucleotides match TRBD2. Germline-derived CDR1 and CDR2 are MNHEY and SMNVEV (reference sequence). The CDR3 is 20 residues long. The V segment lost 5 bases and the J segment 0 bases; nucleotides outside the gene matches: 13. The CDR3 DNA reads TGTGCCAGCAGTCTAGGACTAGCGGGAGCTCGCACCCGCTCCTACAATGAGCAGTTCTTC. This translates into CASSLGLAGARTRSYNEQFF.